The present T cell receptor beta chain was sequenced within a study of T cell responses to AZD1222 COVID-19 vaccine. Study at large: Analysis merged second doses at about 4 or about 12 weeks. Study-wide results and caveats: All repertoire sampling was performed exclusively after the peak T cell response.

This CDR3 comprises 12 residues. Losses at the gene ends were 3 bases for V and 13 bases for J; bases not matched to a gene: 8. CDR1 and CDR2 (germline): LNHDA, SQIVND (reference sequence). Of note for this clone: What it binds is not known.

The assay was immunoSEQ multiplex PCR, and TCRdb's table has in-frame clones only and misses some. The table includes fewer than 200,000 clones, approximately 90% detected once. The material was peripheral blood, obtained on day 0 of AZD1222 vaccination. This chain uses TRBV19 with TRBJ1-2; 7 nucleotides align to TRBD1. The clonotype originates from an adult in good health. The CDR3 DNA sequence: TGTGCCAGTAGTATCGGCGGGACAGAGGCCACCTTC. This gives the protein CASSIGGTEATF.